The rows below give T cell receptor beta chains drawn from one sample of a study of cytomegalovirus exposure and HLA in healthy donors. TCRdb's table, derived via immunoSEQ multiplex PCR, lists solely in-frame clones and lacks some. The sample lists over 250,000 clones, around 90% occurring once. Sequencing was done on a sample of PBMCs. The receptors come from a woman aged 30 to 39 in good health and CMV-seropositive. CDR3s include the opening cysteine and the closing phenylalanine or tryptophan.

j_call cdr3_length v_call cdr3_aa
TRBJ2-2 14 TRBV29-1 CSVVGTGGTGELFF
TRBJ1-5 15 TRBV30 CAWSVGSGNNQPQHF
TRBJ1-3 15 TRBV7-8 CASSLAGPGGSTIYF
TRBJ1-5 17 TRBV2 CASSSLWDRANNQPQHF
TRBJ2-7 15 TRBV2 CASSELAANSYEQYF
TRBJ2-6 13 TRBV27 CASSLYGANVLTF
TRBJ2-7 15 TRBV1 CTSSQSLAGPYEQYF
TRBJ2-3 14 TRBV6-1 CATWDRAYTDTQYF
TRBJ2-1 16 TRBV7-6 CASSLGVGTSGNEQFF
TRBJ1-6 15 TRBV6-5 CASSYWGQGNSPLHF
TRBJ2-7 12 TRBV29-1 CSVAQGTGEQYF
TRBJ2-7 12 TRBV15 CATSRGQDEQYF
TRBJ2-7 14 TRBV7-3 CASSRTPSSYEQYF
TRBJ1-1 12 TRBV18 CASSPSGRVAFF
TRBJ2-5 15 TRBV6-5 CASSPGGGLGETQYF
TRBJ1-1 15 TRBV7-9 CASSLAAPTNTEAFF
TRBJ2-1 17 TRBV7-2 CASSRRTSGGAGNEQFF
TRBJ2-7 14 TRBV27 CASSLRWTTYEQYF
TRBJ1-2 17 TRBV28 CASSLFGQDSGNYGYTF
TRBJ1-2 16 TRBV5-1 CASRLPTGTLEDGYTF
TRBJ2-3 16 TRBV7-9 CASSPELAVGTDTQYF
TRBJ2-5 17 TRBV27 CASSHPVGLAGGKTQYF
TRBJ2-4 13 TRBV7-2 CASSLLGANIQYF